The source of this T cell receptor (beta chain) is a study of blood T cells in healthy people across ages. Through a sample-barcoded 5' primer and a J-beta primer mix, a second PCR was run for about 6 to 11 cycles. All cDNA molecules were each tagged by a template-switch adaptor with 12 random nucleotides. From each sample, at least 3 million paired-end reads containing CDR3 were obtained. TCRdb reanalysed the 5' RACE reads using MiXCR and keeps one entry per CDR3 protein. This sample has about 1,000,000 distinct CDR3 sequences, with 35% to 55% found just once. The germline V gene has CDR1 SGHRS and CDR2 YFSETQ. This CDR3 is 14 amino acids long. Of note for this clonotype: Compared with germline, one end of the junction differs, possibly owing to a read error.

The chain uses TRBV5-1 and TRBJ2-3, with 7 nucleotides matching TRBD2. Material: blood. This clonotype originated in a woman aged 60-75 years in good health. CDR3 protein: CASYRLAATDAQYF. CDR3 DNA sequence: TGCGCCAGCTACAGGCTAGCGGCCACAGATGCGCAGTATTTT.